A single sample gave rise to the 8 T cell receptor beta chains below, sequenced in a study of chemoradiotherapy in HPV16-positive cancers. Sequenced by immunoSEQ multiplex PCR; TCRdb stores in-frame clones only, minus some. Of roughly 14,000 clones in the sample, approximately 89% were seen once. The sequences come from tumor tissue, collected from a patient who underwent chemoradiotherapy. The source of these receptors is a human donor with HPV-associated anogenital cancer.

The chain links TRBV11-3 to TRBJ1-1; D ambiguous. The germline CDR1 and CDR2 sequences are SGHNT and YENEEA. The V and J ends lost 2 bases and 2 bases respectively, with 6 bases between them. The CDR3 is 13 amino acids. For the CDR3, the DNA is TGTGCCAGCAGCTTAAACCTAAACACTGAAGCTTTCTTT. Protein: CASSLNLNTEAFF.

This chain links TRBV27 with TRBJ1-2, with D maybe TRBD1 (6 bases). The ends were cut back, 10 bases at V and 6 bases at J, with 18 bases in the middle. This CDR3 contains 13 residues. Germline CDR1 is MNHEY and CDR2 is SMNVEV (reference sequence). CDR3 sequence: CATRLPGGHGYTF. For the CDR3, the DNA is TGTGCCACCCGCCTCCCGGGGGGGCATGGCTACACCTTC.

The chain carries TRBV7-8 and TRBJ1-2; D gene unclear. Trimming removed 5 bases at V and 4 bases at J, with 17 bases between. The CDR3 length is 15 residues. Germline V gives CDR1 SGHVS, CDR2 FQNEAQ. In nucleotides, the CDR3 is TGTGCCAGCAGCCCCGGCTCTGGGGATCTCTATGGCTACACCTTC. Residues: CASSPGSGDLYGYTF.

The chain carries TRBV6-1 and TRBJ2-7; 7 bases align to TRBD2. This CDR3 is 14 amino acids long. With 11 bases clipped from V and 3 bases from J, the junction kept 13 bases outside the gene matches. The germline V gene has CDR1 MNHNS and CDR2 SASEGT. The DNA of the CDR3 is TGTGCCGGCTGCCGCTCTAGCGGAGTCTACGAGCAGTACTTC. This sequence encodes CAGCRSSGVYEQYF.

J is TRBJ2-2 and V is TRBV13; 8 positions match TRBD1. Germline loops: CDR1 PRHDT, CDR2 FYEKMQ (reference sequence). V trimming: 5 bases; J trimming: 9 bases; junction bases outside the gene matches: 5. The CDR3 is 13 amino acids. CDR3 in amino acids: CASSTRTGRELFF. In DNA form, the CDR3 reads TGTGCCAGCAGCACGCGGACAGGGAGGGAGCTGTTTTTT.

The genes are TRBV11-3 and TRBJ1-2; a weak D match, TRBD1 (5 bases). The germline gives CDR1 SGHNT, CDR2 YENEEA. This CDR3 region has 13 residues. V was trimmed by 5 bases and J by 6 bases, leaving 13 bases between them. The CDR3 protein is CASSLGRQHGYTF. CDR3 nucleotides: TGTGCCAGCAGCCTGGGACGGCAACATGGCTACACCTTC.

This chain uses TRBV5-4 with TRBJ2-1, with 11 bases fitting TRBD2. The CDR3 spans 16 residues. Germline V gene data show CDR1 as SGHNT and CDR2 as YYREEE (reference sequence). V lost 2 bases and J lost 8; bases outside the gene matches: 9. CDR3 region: CASSFPTSGKMDEQFF. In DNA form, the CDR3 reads TGTGCCAGCAGCTTTCCGACTAGCGGGAAGATGGATGAGCAGTTCTTC.

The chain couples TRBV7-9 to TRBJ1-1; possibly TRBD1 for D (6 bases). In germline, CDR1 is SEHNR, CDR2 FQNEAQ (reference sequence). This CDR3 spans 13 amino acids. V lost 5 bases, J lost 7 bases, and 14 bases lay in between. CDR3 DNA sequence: TGTGCCAGCAGCAGCGGGAGGGGGGGTGAAGCTTTCTTT. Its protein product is CASSSGRGGEAFF.